Shown below are 32 T cell receptor beta chains from a single sample sequenced in a study of blood T cell repertoires in COVID-19. Assay used: immunoSEQ multiplex PCR; TCRdb lists only in-frame clones, some missing. The sample has approximately 200,000 clones, just under 90% seen once. The source material was peripheral blood. The receptors stem from a man between 60 and 75 years old who had recovered from COVID-19.

The chain has TRBV7-2 and TRBJ2-5, with 9 bases that match TRBD2. CDR3 length: 16 amino acids. The V gene's germline CDR1 is SGHTA and CDR2 FQGNSA. The V gene end was trimmed by 5 bases and the J gene end by 5 bases; junction bases not matched to a gene: 12. The CDR3 nucleotides read TGTGCCAGCAGCCGCCTAGGGGCGGGGGGGACGGAGACCCAGTACTTC. Translation: CASSRLGAGGTETQYF.

This clone was picked up one time. The V call is TRBV7-8, the J call TRBJ1-1; tentatively, D is TRBD1 (6 bases). Germline CDR1 and CDR2: SGHVS and FQNEAQ. The CDR3 extends over 15 amino acids. V gave up 3 bases and J gave up 3 bases, with 14 bases separating them. CDR3 nucleotide sequence: TGTGCCAGCAGCTTGACAGGCAGAGGGTACACTGAAGCTTTCTTT. Its protein is CASSLTGRGYTEAFF.

The chain joins TRBV5-5 to TRBJ2-5, with TRBD2 matching 8 bases. The length of the CDR3 is 16 residues. Trimming at V came to 2 bases and at J to 2 bases, leaving 8 bases not matched to a gene. Germline V gene lookup returns CDR1 SGHKS and CDR2 YYEKEE (reference sequence). CDR3 in DNA: TGTGCCAGCAGCTTCCGAGCGGGGGTGGAACAAGAGACCCAGTACTTC. Protein: CASSFRAGVEQETQYF.

This chain joins TRBV7-2 and TRBJ2-5; 11 bases are a match to TRBD1. The V segment lost 6 bases and the J segment 6 bases; nucleotides outside the gene matches: 9. The V gene's germline CDR1 is SGHTA and CDR2 FQGNSA. The CDR3 totals 15 residues. The CDR3 reads CASSLSGTGGKTQYF. The CDR3 DNA sequence: TGTGCCAGCAGTCTCTCTGGGACAGGGGGTAAGACCCAGTACTTC. Drawing the rest from reference TRBV7-2 and TRBJ2-5, the complete variable domain is GAGVSQSPSNKVTEKGKDVELRCDPISGHTALYWYRQSLGQGLEFLIYFQGNSAPDKSGLPSDRFSAERTGGSVSTLTIQRTQQEDSAVYLCASSLSGTGGKTQYFGPGTRLLVL.

The chain joins TRBV5-1 to TRBJ2-7; the D gene is possibly TRBD2 (5 bases). CDR3 length equals 15 residues. V was pared by 0 bases and J by 4 bases, with 14 bases between. Germline V gene lookup returns CDR1 SGHRS and CDR2 YFSETQ. The CDR3 coding sequence is TGCGCCAGCAGCTTGGCCGAGCCGGGAAATTACGAGCAGTACTTC. Its translation is CASSLAEPGNYEQYF.

The chain couples TRBV11-2 to TRBJ1-2, with D perhaps TRBD1 (6 bases). Germline CDR1 is SGHAT and CDR2 is FQNNGV. There are 14 residues in the CDR3. Trimming stripped 3 bases from V and 4 bases from J, with 12 bases between. The CDR3 loop reads CASSLGATGYGYTF. In DNA, the CDR3 is TGTGCCAGCAGCTTGGGGGCTACGGGCTATGGCTACACCTTC. Full variable domain (remainder filled in from reference TRBV11-2 and TRBJ1-2): EAGVAQSPRYKIIEKRQSVAFWCNPISGHATLYWYQQILGQGPKLLIQFQNNGVVDDSQLPKDRFSAERLKGVDSTLKIQPAKLEDSAVYLCASSLGATGYGYTFGSGTRLTVV.

In its sample, this clone was seen once. This chain connects TRBV14 to TRBJ2-5; possible D gene TRBD2, 5 bases. The CDR3 has 14 residues. Germline CDR1 and CDR2: SGHDN and FVKESK. The V end lost 3 bases, the J end lost 5 bases, and 13 bases lay between the germline ends. DNA for the CDR3: TGTGCCAGCAGCCACGCGGGCCTCATGGAGACCCAGTACTTC. Its translation: CASSHAGLMETQYF. The full variable domain, completed using reference TRBV14 and TRBJ2-5, is EAGVTQFPSHSVIEKGQTVTLRCDPISGHDNLYWYRRVMGKEIKFLLHFVKESKQDESGMPNNRFLAERTGGTYSTLKVQPAELEDSGVYFCASSHAGLMETQYFGPGTRLLVL.

This clone has just one count. This sequence joins TRBV6-1 and TRBJ2-7; 10 bases map to TRBD1. The CDR3 is 17 residues long. V was pared by 4 bases and J by 3 bases, with 12 bases of the junction left unmatched. Germline V gene sequence: CDR1 MNHNS, CDR2 SASEGT. The CDR3 is CASSGGDRGFSYYEQYF. The CDR3 bases are TGTGCCAGCAGTGGAGGGGACAGGGGTTTTTCCTACTACGAGCAGTACTTC.

A single count supports this clone. V usage is TRBV7-8 and J usage is TRBJ1-5; 9 positions agree with TRBD1. CDR3 length equals 17 residues. V gave up 2 bases and J gave up 4 bases; unmatched junction bases: 9. The V gene's germline CDR1 is SGHVS and CDR2 FQNEAQ. The DNA for the CDR3 is TGTGCCAGCAGCTTAATACCGGGGACAGGGTCGAATCAGCCCCAGCATTTT. Residues: CASSLIPGTGSNQPQHF.

J is TRBJ2-1 and V is TRBV6-1, with D possibly TRBD1 on 5 matching bases. Trimming shortened V by 1 base and J by 0 bases, and 7 bases separated the two germline ends. The V gene's germline CDR1 is MNHNS and CDR2 SASEGT. The CDR3 runs 15 residues. The CDR3 region is CASSEGQSSYNEQFF. The CDR3 DNA follows: TGTGCCAGCAGTGAAGGACAGAGCTCCTACAATGAGCAGTTCTTC.

As regards this clone: A much larger clone lies a single base off, so this may be a read error. The rearrangement joins TRBV3-1 (or the pseudogene TRBV3-2) to TRBJ2-7, with a possible D match to TRBD2 (6 bases). V was trimmed by 3 bases and J by 3 bases, leaving 6 bases between them. This CDR3 is built from 12 residues. Per the germline V gene, CDR1 is LGHDT and CDR2 is YNNKEL (reference sequence). The CDR3 bases are TGTGCCAGCAGCCAGCGGGGCTACGAGCAGTACTTC. Translation: CASSQRGYEQYF.

The CDR3 is CASSQDAVNQPQHF. The CDR3 nucleotides are TGCGCCAGCAGCCAAGACGCGGTTAATCAGCCCCAGCATTTT. The genes are TRBV4-1 and TRBJ1-5, with D unresolved. The CDR3 has 14 residues. Trimming cost V 0 bases and J 4 bases, with 7 bases left between them. CDR1 and CDR2 from the germline V gene are MGHRA and YSYEKL.

The CDR3: CATSPLGSGGLSLEQYF. CDR3 coding DNA: TGTGCCACCAGTCCCCTAGGATCAGGGGGACTCTCACTCGAGCAGTACTTC. The chain couples TRBV15 to TRBJ2-7; TRBD1 is a possible D gene (7 bases). CDR3 size: 17 residues. Germline assignment: CDR1 LNHNV and CDR2 YYDKDF (reference sequence). Trimming took 6 bases from V and 6 from J, leaving 27 bases between them.

The V gene is TRBV7-2, the J gene TRBJ1-5, with 7 nucleotides matching TRBD1. CDR1 is SGHTA, CDR2 FQGNSA, per germline. The V and J ends lost 4 bases and 5 bases, in that order; junction bases with no gene match: 5. CDR3 length: 14 residues. The CDR3 DNA is TGTGCCAGCAGCTCACAGGGGAAGGATCAGCCCCAGCATTTT. The encoded protein is CASSSQGKDQPQHF.

The V and J genes are TRBV16 and TRBJ1-6; TRBD1 might be the D (5 bases). This CDR3 contains 18 residues. V gave up 1 base and J gave up 6 bases, with 19 bases separating them. Germline V CDR1 and CDR2: KGHSY, FQNENV. The CDR3 loop is CASSQWASTVRVNSPLHF. The CDR3 region has the DNA TGTGCCAGCAGCCAATGGGCTTCGACAGTAAGGGTTAATTCACCCCTCCACTTT.

This chain joins TRBV30 and TRBJ2-5, with 8 bases aligning to TRBD2. This CDR3 is 13 amino acids long. Germline V CDR1 and CDR2: GTSNPN, SVGIG (reference sequence). The trim removed 1 base at V and 3 bases at J, leaving 1 base unmatched. CDR3 region: CAWSGSGKETQYF. Here the CDR3 DNA reads TGTGCCTGGAGTGGTAGCGGGAAAGAGACCCAGTACTTC.

The chain is built from TRBV19 and TRBJ2-7; D call uncertain. The CDR3 sequence is 12 residues long. Per the germline V gene, CDR1 is LNHDA and CDR2 is SQIVND (reference sequence). V gave up 4 bases and J gave up 3 bases, with 7 bases separating them. CDR3 loop: CASSSRFYEQYF. CDR3 DNA sequence: TGTGCCAGTAGTAGCAGGTTCTACGAGCAGTACTTC. The full variable domain, its missing parts supplied by reference TRBV19 and TRBJ2-7, is DGGITQSPKYLFRKEGQNVTLSCEQNLNHDAMYWYRQDPGQGLRLIYYSQIVNDFQKGDIAEGYSVSREKKESFPLTVTSAQKNPTAFYLCASSSRFYEQYFGPGTRLTVT.

The V gene is TRBV14, the J gene TRBJ1-3; D remains unclear. The CDR3 loop spans 14 amino acids. Germline CDR1 and CDR2: SGHDN and FVKESK. Between the trimmed V and J ends, which lost 4 bases and 4 bases, there was a span of 11 bases. The CDR3 here is CASSPLLEGNTIYF. The CDR3, as DNA: TGTGCCAGCAGCCCTCTATTAGAAGGAAACACCATATATTTT.

This clone was detected only once. CDR3 loop: CASSFGAGTLGTQYF. As DNA, the CDR3 is TGTGCCAGCAGCTTTGGAGCCGGCACCTTGGGGACCCAGTACTTC. J is TRBJ2-5 and V is TRBV7-8; D unresolved. Per germline, CDR1 SGHVS and CDR2 FQNEAQ. The CDR3 is 15 amino acids. V dropped 3 bases and J dropped 7 bases, with 18 bases sitting between them.

V usage is TRBV5-1 and J usage is TRBJ2-6; D uncertain. The CDR3 length is 16 residues. V lost 4 bases and J lost 4, with 15 bases in between. CDR1 SGHRS and CDR2 YFSETQ come from the germline V gene. Here the CDR3 reads CASSPTTVAGANVLTF. Here the CDR3 DNA reads TGCGCCAGCAGCCCCACTACGGTCGCGGGGGCCAACGTCCTGACTTTC.

This clone was found once. The chain links TRBV30 to TRBJ1-3, with a tentative D call TRBD1 (5 bases). The V gene lost 4 bases and the J gene lost 4 bases, with 14 bases spanning the gap. CDR1 and CDR2 (germline): GTSNPN, SVGIG (reference sequence). The CDR3 length is 14 residues. This CDR3 is CAWTRGVSGNTIYF. The CDR3 DNA follows: TGTGCCTGGACTCGGGGGGTATCGGGAAACACCATATATTTT. The variable domain in full, completed from reference TRBV30 and TRBJ1-3, reads SQTIHQWPATLVQPVGSPLSLECTVEGTSNPNLYWYRQAAGRGLQLLFYSVGIGQISSEVPQNLSASRPQDRQFILSSKKLLLSDSGFYLCAWTRGVSGNTIYFGEGSWLTVV.

This rearrangement joins TRBV10-3 to TRBJ1-5; tentatively, D is TRBD1 (6 bases). Germline V gene sequence: CDR1 ENHRY, CDR2 SYGVKD. V was shortened by 10 bases and J by 3 bases, with 13 bases between the two germline ends. CDR3 length: 13 residues. The DNA of the CDR3 is TGTGCCACCTTAGGACAGTACAATCAGCCCCAGCATTTT. The encoded protein is CATLGQYNQPQHF.

Here the CDR3 DNA reads TGTGCCAGCAGTTTCCAGGCAGGGGGTGGCTACACCTTC. This sequence encodes CASSFQAGGGYTF. This chain uses TRBV27 with TRBJ1-2, with 7 bases that match TRBD1. The V gene's germline CDR1 is MNHEY and CDR2 SMNVEV (reference sequence). The CDR3 totals 13 residues. The junction had 5 bases not matched to a gene; V was cut back by 3 bases and J by 7 bases.

The chain is built from TRBV7-9 and TRBJ2-3; 11 nucleotides align to TRBD1. This CDR3 is 14 amino acids long. Germline assignment: CDR1 SEHNR and CDR2 FQNEAQ (reference sequence). With 4 bases clipped from V and 4 bases from J, the junction kept 1 base outside the gene matches. The CDR3 DNA follows: TGTGCCAGCAGCTCGGGACAGGGGGCAGATACGCAGTATTTT. As protein: CASSSGQGADTQYF.

The CDR3 spells CASRKRGTGVGEQYF. DNA of the CDR3: TGTGCCAGCAGGAAAAGGGGGACAGGGGTTGGTGAGCAGTACTTC. The rearrangement uses TRBV3-1 (or the pseudogene TRBV3-2) and TRBJ2-7; 10 positions match TRBD1. CDR1 LGHDT and CDR2 YNNKEL come from the germline V gene (reference sequence). CDR3 size: 15 residues. V shed 6 bases and J 7 bases; nucleotides not matched to a gene: 12.

The chain links TRBV11-2 to TRBJ1-5; D gene uncertain. Trimming removed 1 base at V and 0 bases at J, with 4 bases between. The germline CDR1 and CDR2 sequences are SGHAT and FQNNGV. CDR3 size: 14 residues. CDR3 residues: CASSLGHSNQPQHF. DNA for the CDR3: TGTGCCAGCAGCTTAGGACATAGCAATCAGCCCCAGCATTTT.

This rearrangement joins TRBV5-1 to TRBJ2-7; TRBD2 might be the D (5 bases). Trimming stripped 4 bases from V and 0 bases from J, with 11 bases between. From germline, CDR1 is SGHRS and CDR2 YFSETQ. The CDR3 has 14 amino acids. The CDR3 protein is CASSPSLGSYEQYF. The CDR3, as DNA: TGCGCCAGCAGCCCTAGCCTCGGCTCCTACGAGCAGTACTTC.

The chain employs TRBV21-1 and TRBJ2-3; TRBD2, the table's D call, lacks a check against the DNA. TRBV21-1 has pseudogene status. This CDR3 is 20 amino acids long. CDR3: CASSSIPGLAGGVSTDTQYF. As DNA, the CDR3 is TGTGCCAGCAGCAGCATCCCGGGACTAGCGGGTGGCGTAAGCACAGATACGCAGTATTTT.

The CDR3 nucleotides read TGTGCCAGCAGCTTAGGAAGGCAGGGGTACACAGATACGCAGTATTTT. Its translation is CASSLGRQGYTDTQYF. The rearrangement uses TRBV7-2 and TRBJ2-3; D possibly corresponds to TRBD1 (6 bases). Trimming took 1 base from V and 2 from J, leaving 13 bases between them. The CDR3 has 16 residues. Germline lookup yields CDR1 SGHTA and CDR2 FQGNSA.

The chain employs TRBV29-1 and TRBJ2-1; maybe TRBD1 (6 bases). The CDR3 spans 12 residues. CDR1 and CDR2 (germline): SQVTM, ANQGSEA. Deletions cut 4 bases from V and 10 bases from J, with 14 bases between. In DNA form, the CDR3 reads TGCAGCGTTGCACGGGGTGGGGGCGAGCAGTTCTTC. This translates into CSVARGGGEQFF.

The chain carries TRBV10-3 and TRBJ1-1; 7 nucleotides agree with TRBD1. Germline-derived CDR1 and CDR2 are ENHRY and SYGVKD. The V gene end was trimmed by 3 bases and the J gene end by 8 bases; junction bases not matched to a gene: 3. The CDR3 loop spans 12 amino acids. The CDR3 coding sequence is TGTGCCATCAGTGACGACAGGGCGGAAGCTTTCTTT. This translates into CAISDDRAEAFF.

The J gene is TRBJ1-4, the V gene TRBV30, with a weak D call TRBD1 (5 bases). Trimming stripped 5 bases from V and 5 bases from J, with 15 bases between. The CDR3 has 14 amino acids. Per the germline V gene, CDR1 is GTSNPN and CDR2 is SVGIG (reference sequence). The CDR3 DNA follows: TGTGCCTGGGAAACAGGTGGGAAGAATGAAAAACTGTTTTTT. This translates into CAWETGGKNEKLFF.